The sequence of this TCR beta chain was determined in a study of cytomegalovirus exposure and HLA in healthy donors. Overall study findings and caveats: The Asian-associated ancestry cluster reportedly had fewer N-insertions than the 666-donor mean in a later analysis. In vitro work confirmed that a few CMV-associated chains recognize CMV antigens.

Between the trimmed V and J ends, which lost 0 bases and 0 bases, there was a span of 6 bases. The CDR3 consists of 14 residues. CDR1 and CDR2 (germline): SGHDT, YYEEEE. PCR employed 60 Vbeta and 13 Jbeta primers. In the authors' workflow: Counted up in a later analysis, unique TCR beta chains came to some 72 million, with about 9.9 million shared. Clones were read by immunoSEQ multiplex PCR, and TCRdb kept only the in-frame ones, dropping some. That table gives V, J and clone size, and the DNA gave D and trimming. Among roughly 160,000 clones listed, roughly four fifths were seen once. Of note for this clone: Its antigen is not identified.

Input material: PBMCs. This receptor was taken from a man aged 45-65 years in good health and CMV-seropositive. The chain joins TRBV5-6 to TRBJ1-1; D uncertain. The CDR3 sequence: CASSLDRVNTEAFF. The CDR3 DNA is TGTGCCAGCAGCTTGGACAGAGTGAACACTGAAGCTTTCTTT.